This TCR beta chain was identified during a study of T-cell memory formation after mild COVID-19 (TCRdb year 2021). For the wider study: Most TCR sequence clusters were specific to one of the two donors. T-cell clones expanding and contracting after mild COVID-19 in a couple of donors were tracked by longitudinal TCRalpha and TCRbeta repertoire sequencing. The cohort was made up of two young adult volunteers, one female and one male, who were previously healthy.

Ficoll-Paque density gradient centrifugation was used to isolate PBMCs. The study at large found these results: Some responding clones were detected in pre-infection memory, which suggested that pre-existing cross-reactive memory T cells had joined the SARS-CoV-2 response. Clones that contracted from day 15 to 85 showed balanced CD4/CD8 phenotypes, whereas a second wave of clones that expanded from day 15 to 37 leaned towards CD4+. The study included only a couple of mild cases, and larger cohorts that include severe cases with pre-infection samples were judged to be necessary. The second-wave clones that peaked on day 37 were not confirmed to be SARS-CoV-2 specific. Contracting CD4+ clones appeared mostly in the CM and EM memory subsets, whereas CD8+ clones were enriched in EMRA.

Sequenced on an Illumina NovaSeq 6000. TCRalpha and TCRbeta cDNA libraries were built by 5'RACE with constant-segment primers, adding sample barcodes and unique molecular identifiers. RNA was extracted from every sample with Trizol reagent. Amplification of the libraries took two PCR steps, and the second step added a second sample barcode plus Illumina TruSeq adapters. Libraries were sequenced on an Illumina NovaSeq with 2 x 150 bp paired-end reads. Per the source publication's procedure: With migec v1.2.7, reads were demultiplexed and then collapsed into UMI-guided consensus sequences. Using mixcr v2.1.11, UMI consensuses were aligned to TRA and TRB V and J templates and then assembled into clonotypes. A clonotype was counted as expanded or contracted only when both edgeR and NoisET called the clonotype significant, with the noise models trained on biological replicates. For edgeR calls, a false discovery rate-adjusted p below 0.01 and a log2 fold-change threshold of 1 were applied. As an exploratory analysis of dynamics, PCA with hierarchical clustering was applied to max-normalized trajectories of the 1000 most abundant clonotypes. Separately sequenced CD4+ and CD8+ repertoires were used to assign the CD4 or CD8 phenotype of responding clones. The public reads were quality trimmed at Q25 with fastp and then assembled into clones with MiXCR by TCRdb, keeping productive beta chains. Rows with one shared CDR3 protein collapse into an entry with the most common genes and DNA. What appears here as the V and J calls and clone size reflects TCRdb's work, not the paper's. This sample holds 150,000 or so distinct CDR3 sequences; around 13% were observed only once. Together, the top ten hold roughly 13% of the sample.

This clonotype occurred a few times. Its specific antigen is unknown. Qualities for individual bases were not recorded, and no much larger clone is one base off. Counted from cysteine to phenylalanine, this CDR3 has 13 amino acids. The entry retains the CDR3 DNA only, 39 bases that are in frame from base 1. Trimming at the junction amounts to 0 bases on V and 11 bases on J, and the germline ends lie 13 bases apart. The germline V gene (reference sequence) yields SEHNR for CDR1 and FQNEAQ for CDR2. Sequencing was done on a sample of PBMCs or a T cell subset sorted from them (not recorded which). The chain joins TRBV7-9 to TRBJ1-2; no D gene is confidently identified. This receptor was identified in an adult woman who had mild COVID-19 (a few samples of this study predate the infection). The sample titles of this study are shuffled in the database, so cell type and time point are left out; the donor was told from shared clones. The DNA is TGTGCCAGCAGCTTAGCGCCGTCGGCAGGTTACACCTTC. The encoded protein is CASSLAPSAGYTF.